The sequence of this T cell receptor (beta chain) was determined in a study of T cell responses to AZD1222 COVID-19 vaccine (dated by TCRdb to the early 2020s). Context from the whole study: AZD1222 recipients whose second dose came at about 4 weeks and those whose second dose came at about 12 weeks were combined into one group, since spike-specific TCR depth and breadth did not differ between the two schedules. TCR sequencing covered some 240 trial participants: some 210 given two doses of AZD1222 and 26 given two doses of MenACWY control vaccine. Trial participants were enrolled by age into 18-55, 56-69 and 70-plus year subgroups, with 148, 28 and 57 TCR-sequenced participants respectively. Broader findings and caveats from the paper: After two AZD1222 doses, both the breadth and the depth of spike-specific TCRs were significantly higher than at day 0 and than in MenACWY recipients. The vaccine-associated CD4 TCRs covered the entire spike protein, and the dominant responses fell in regions 160-218 and 743-854. Conclusions about previously exposed vaccinees are limited, since just five or six AZD1222 recipients were seropositive for SARS-CoV-2 at baseline. Reportedly, close to half of the unique spike-specific TCRs recognized epitopes lying outside the regions that are mutated in the B.1.351 and B.1.1.7 variants. In the small 56-69-year group, the increase in depth fell short of significance, most likely because of low power. Most participants were white British and females outnumbered males, and the authors suggested that clonal diversity may have been underestimated. No day 14 peak-response samples were available, so repertoires were characterized only after the peak T cell response.

The time point label here, explained by the study, means: baseline before first vaccination. Vaccinee samples were obtained from the UK trials COV001 and COV002, which included a single-blind randomized controlled phase 2/3 trial of AZD1222 (ChAdOx1 nCoV-19) in healthy adults. Trial participant PBMC samples were collected at day 0 and day 28 after the second dose for TCRbeta chain sequencing. Comment on this clone: Its specific antigen is unknown. No base-level quality is on record; no much larger clone is a single base apart.

The CDR3 regions of human TCRbeta chains were analyzed by immunosequencing. The paper's processing steps were these. Repertoire TCRs were checked for matches against a reference library of SARS-CoV-2-specific TCRs that had been generated using the MIRA antigen-specificity platform. Breadth was defined as the fraction of unique TCRs that were SARS-CoV-2-associated, and depth was defined as the fraction of total T cells that were SARS-CoV-2-associated. Using the MIRA data, each spike-specific TCR was assigned both to the spike region to which the TCR was reactive and to a CD4 or CD8 class. Log10-transformed breadth and depth values were compared by one-way ANOVA with Sidak's multiple comparisons tests. TCRdb took over this immuneACCESS table, retaining in-frame rearrangements with V and J assigned. Such tables are incomplete; in checked studies, under half of the missing clones stem from an unresolved V gene, and the remainder is unexplained. The D gene and trimming were derived from the DNA, and the V and J assignments and clone size from that table. Recorded for this sample are approximately 150,000 clones; nearly 95% of them occurred a single time. In total, the top ten clones hold roughly 5.6% of the sample.

The CDR3 covers 16 residues, taking in both the cysteine and the phenylalanine. The DNA shown is the 48-base CDR3, in frame from base 1. As encoded in the germline V gene, CDR1 is SGHVS while CDR2 is FQNEAQ. Germline trimming amounts to 4 bases on V and 8 bases on J, with 9 as the count of junction bases outside the gene matches. This receptor was taken from an adult in good health. The sequences come from peripheral blood, collected on day 0 of AZD1222 vaccination. This receptor chain uses TRBV7-8 and TRBJ1-4; 11 central bases correspond to TRBD1. In nucleotides, the sequence is TGTGCCAGCAGCTCCCGGGACAGGGGGAGAGGAGAAAAACTGTTTTTT. This encodes CASSSRDRGRGEKLFF.